This is a list of T cell receptor beta chains from one sample in a study of identical twins. TCRdb reprocessed the 5' RACE reads via MiXCR and lists one record per CDR3 protein. The sample holds roughly 700,000 distinct CDR3 sequences, more than 6.5% seen once. These data were likewise used in another study, on yellow fever vaccine responses in identical twins.

The source material was PBMCs. The origin of the receptors is a woman between 18 and 30 years old in good health. Each CDR3 is given with its conserved first and last residue. D genes are given only for firm matches.

D,V,J,CDR3
.,TRBV5-1,TRBJ2-4,CASSPHDKNIQYF
.,TRBV6-2/TRBV6-3,TRBJ2-3,CASSSEDMPTDTQYF
TRBD2,TRBV10-3,TRBJ2-1,CAISESTTRLARNEQFF
TRBD1,TRBV6-1,TRBJ1-5,CASSRRQGAEAQHF
.,TRBV12-3/TRBV12-4,TRBJ2-4,CASSCDPQGDRLAKNIQYF
TRBD2,TRBV7-3,TRBJ2-3,CASSSGLAGGDDTQYF
.,TRBV3-1,TRBJ1-2,CASSPQGSNYGYTF
TRBD1,TRBV18,TRBJ2-3,CASSPTGQTTDTQYF
.,TRBV24-1,TRBJ2-3,CATSDWTVGTDTQYF
.,TRBV9,TRBJ2-1,CASSPEGYNEQFF
TRBD1,TRBV20-1,TRBJ2-7,CSAKTGEHEQYF
.,TRBV20-1,TRBJ2-7,CSSWRGEQYF
.,TRBV6-5,TRBJ2-1,CASSYRGALADEQFF
.,TRBV5-1,TRBJ2-3,CASSQLDVTDTQYF
TRBD1,TRBV13,TRBJ1-1,CASSFLLASQGVRPNTEAFF